The following is a T cell receptor (beta chain) sequence with its context. Its antigen is undetermined. V was clipped by 0 bases and J by 0 bases, with 12 bases between them. Germline CDR1 and CDR2: SGDLS and YYNGEE. This CDR3 region has 16 residues. Libraries were prepared by immunoSEQ multiplex PCR; TCRdb keeps only in-frame clonotypes and omits some of them. The sample contains about 100,000 clones, about 87% of which appear only once. This record comes from a study of T cell responses to AZD1222 COVID-19 vaccine. Study-wide findings and caveats: Targets within unmutated variant regions were reportedly found for nearly half of spike-specific TCRs. Scientists sampled the repertoires only once the peak T cell response had passed. Regions 160-218 and 743-854 held dominance among vaccine-associated CD4 TCRs, which spanned spike. The donors showed a predominance of white British ancestry and of females, with possible underestimation of clonal diversity.

Sequencing was performed on peripheral blood, taken on day 0 of AZD1222 vaccination. This clonotype originated in an adult in good health. This rearrangement joins TRBV9 to TRBJ1-1; D is possibly TRBD1 (5 bases). The CDR3 sequence: CASSVGGAGLNTEAFF. The CDR3 coding sequence is TGTGCCAGCAGCGTAGGAGGGGCAGGGCTGAACACTGAAGCTTTCTTT.